This is a list of T cell receptor beta chains from one sample in a study of blood T cell repertoires in COVID-19. Only in-frame clones appear in the TCRdb table, and some are missing; sequencing was by immunoSEQ multiplex PCR. The sample records 250,000 or so clones, roughly 89% being singletons. Input material: peripheral blood. The receptors shown here come from a woman in her fifties or sixties with COVID-19, enrolled during active disease. The CDR3 runs from the conserved cysteine through the conserved F or W. D genes are given only for firm matches. Expanded clones get a size class; other rows say once, few or many, or leave the size out.

clone_size,d_call,j_call,v_call,cdr3_nt,cdr3_aa
NA,TRBD1,TRBJ1-2,TRBV4-3,TGCGCCAGCAGCCAAGGGAGACAGGGAACTAACTATGGCTACACCTTC,CASSQGRQGTNYGYTF
NA,NA,TRBJ1-1,TRBV9,TGTGCCAGCAGCGTAGCTGGAGGACCCAGCACTACTGAAGCTTTCTTT,CASSVAGGPSTTEAFF
NA,NA,TRBJ1-2,TRBV18,TGTGCCAGCTCGCCGAGGGGGTCTGATGGCTACACCTTC,CASSPRGSDGYTF
NA,TRBD1,TRBJ2-7,TRBV6-5,TGTGCCAGCAGTAGGTCCCGGGACAGGGTTTGGCAGTACTTC,CASSRSRDRVWQYF
NA,TRBD1,TRBJ1-2,TRBV5-1,TGCGCCAGCAGCCCAGGGACAGAGACTAACTATGGCTACACCTTC,CASSPGTETNYGYTF
NA,NA,TRBJ1-2,TRBV6-1,TGTGCCAGCAGTGAATACAGGGATAACTATGGCTACACCTTC,CASSEYRDNYGYTF
NA,NA,TRBJ1-1,TRBV15,TGTGCCACCAGCAGAGATCTTATTATGAACACTGAAGCTTTCTTT,CATSRDLIMNTEAFF
NA,NA,TRBJ1-5,TRBV14,TGTGCCAGCAGCCATCCTTGTGGGCAGGGTATCAATCAGCCCCAGCATTTT,CASSHPCGQGINQPQHF
NA,TRBD1,TRBJ1-5,TRBV6-2/TRBV6-3,TGTGCCAGCAGTTCCCCCCGGACAGGGCCTAGATCCTATAGCAATCAGCCCCAGCATTTT,CASSSPRTGPRSYSNQPQHF
NA,NA,TRBJ2-7,TRBV14,TGTGCCAGCAGCCTCACCTACGAGCAGTACTTC,CASSLTYEQYF
few,NA,TRBJ2-7,TRBV5-6,TGTGCCAGCAGCTTCCAGGGCCCTACCTACGAGCAGTACTTC,CASSFQGPTYEQYF
NA,TRBD1,TRBJ2-7,TRBV2,TGTGCCAGCAGTGCGGACAGGGGGCTTTACTACGAGCAGTACTTC,CASSADRGLYYEQYF
NA,TRBD1,TRBJ2-7,TRBV9,TGTGCCAGCAGCCCCCCCCGAGGGACAGAGGAGTCCTACGAGCAGTACTTC,CASSPPRGTEESYEQYF
NA,NA,TRBJ1-1,TRBV5-4,TGTGCCAGCAGCTCCGGGACAAGGGGGTCGAGGACTGAAGCTTTCTTT,CASSSGTRGSRTEAFF
NA,TRBD1,TRBJ1-4,TRBV4-2,TGTGCCAGCAGCCACGACAGGGGTATGGGGGAAAAACTGTTTTTT,CASSHDRGMGEKLFF
NA,NA,TRBJ1-2,TRBV5-1,TGCGCCAGCAGCCGAGACTCGCCCGACTGGAATAACTATGGCTACACCTTC,CASSRDSPDWNNYGYTF
NA,NA,TRBJ1-5,TRBV21-1,TGTGCCAGCAGCAAAGCGCGTGGTCAGGGGGCGACCGGACGAGGCAATCAGCCCCAGCATTTT,CASSKARGQGATGRGNQPQHF
NA,TRBD2,TRBJ2-3,TRBV18,TGTGCCAGCTCACCCCTCGGGGGGGCCACAGATACGCAGTATTTT,CASSPLGGATDTQYF
few,NA,TRBJ1-1,TRBV19,TGTGCCAGTAGTGAAGCGAACACTGAAGCTTTCTTT,CASSEANTEAFF
NA,NA,TRBJ1-1,TRBV19,TGTGCCAGTAGTATGGGCGGGTCAGTTATGAACACTGAAGCTTTCTTT,CASSMGGSVMNTEAFF
NA,NA,TRBJ2-5,TRBV30,TGTGCCTGGAGTATGGGGGGGCGGGAGACCCAGTACTTC,CAWSMGGRETQYF
NA,NA,TRBJ2-3,TRBV6-5,TGTGCCAGCAGGAATAGCGCAGATACGCAGTATTTT,CASRNSADTQYF
NA,TRBD1,TRBJ2-2,TRBV2,TGTGCCAGCATGGTTCAGGGGGCAAGCGGGGAGCTGTTTTTT,CASMVQGASGELFF
NA,TRBD1,TRBJ2-7,TRBV6-6,TGTGCCAGCAGTACCGGGACAGCGTACGAGCAGTACTTC,CASSTGTAYEQYF
NA,NA,TRBJ1-5,TRBV19,TGTGCCAGTAGTATGTGGGGGGAGGGCAATCAGCCCCAGCATTTT,CASSMWGEGNQPQHF
NA,NA,TRBJ2-5,TRBV27,TGTGCCAGCAGTTCCTCGGACAGACAAGAGACCCAGTACTTC,CASSSSDRQETQYF
few,TRBD1,TRBJ2-2,TRBV10-1,TGCGCCAGCAGTGAGGAAAGAGGGGGCCCGAACACCGGGGAGCTGTTTTTT,CASSEERGGPNTGELFF
NA,NA,TRBJ1-1,TRBV19,TGTGCCAGTAGCAGACAGAGCAATACCCTCGGTTACGAAGGCACTGAAGCTTTCTTT,CASSRQSNTLGYEGTEAFF
NA,TRBD1,TRBJ2-7,TRBV5-1,TGCGCCAGCAGCTTGGCCGGGACAGGGATATACGAGCAGTACTTC,CASSLAGTGIYEQYF
NA,NA,TRBJ2-1,TRBV10-2,TGCGCCAGCAGTGAGTCCGCAGGGATACGTGAGCAGTTCTTC,CASSESAGIREQFF
NA,TRBD1,TRBJ1-1,TRBV7-8,TGTGCCAGCAGCTTAAACAGGGGGGCGCAGGGTGGAGCTTTCTTT,CASSLNRGAQGGAFF
NA,NA,TRBJ1-2,TRBV7-2,TGTGCCAGCAGCCGGGACCTCGCGGGGGGCTACACCTTC,CASSRDLAGGYTF
NA,TRBD1,TRBJ1-6,TRBV7-8,TGTGCCAGCAGCTTACGGACAGGGGATAATTCACCCCTCCACTTT,CASSLRTGDNSPLHF
once,TRBD2,TRBJ2-3,TRBV19,TGTGCCAGTAGTATGACTAGCGGGGGGTTTACAGATACGCAGTATTTT,CASSMTSGGFTDTQYF
NA,NA,TRBJ2-3,TRBV6-6,TGTGCCAGCAGTCAAGGGGTCACGCAGTATTTT,CASSQGVTQYF
NA,TRBD2,TRBJ2-2,TRBV2,TGTGCCAGCAGGGACAAATCGGGGGGTGACACCGGGGAGCTGTTTTTT,CASRDKSGGDTGELFF
once,NA,TRBJ2-7,TRBV19,TGTGCCAGTAGTTCTTCCGGGAGCAGCTACGAGCAGTACTTC,CASSSSGSSYEQYF
few,TRBD1,TRBJ1-6,TRBV4-1,TGCGCCAGCAGCCCCCGGGACAGCGCTTCACCCCTCCACTTT,CASSPRDSASPLHF
NA,TRBD1,TRBJ1-2,TRBV7-8,TGTGCCAGCGGAGCCCACCTGGGACAGGGGTTCTATGGCTACACCTTC,CASGAHLGQGFYGYTF
NA,TRBD1,TRBJ1-1,TRBV19,TGTGCCAGTAGTAGGGACAGGGTCGGCGCTGAAGCTTTCTTT,CASSRDRVGAEAFF
NA,TRBD1,TRBJ1-2,TRBV12-3/TRBV12-4,TGTGCCAGCAGTTCAGGGGGTGGCTATGGCTACACCTTC,CASSSGGGYGYTF
NA,TRBD2,TRBJ2-5,TRBV10-2,TGCGCCAGCAGCGACTTTCTAGCGGGGGGAAAAGAGACCCAGTACTTC,CASSDFLAGGKETQYF
NA,TRBD2,TRBJ2-1,TRBV2,TGTGCCAGCAGAGAGGTTGGACTAGCCCTAAATGAGCAGTTCTTC,CASREVGLALNEQFF
once,NA,TRBJ2-7,TRBV19,TGTGCCAGTAGTATAGCAGGGGAAGCGGCATACGAGCAGTACTTC,CASSIAGEAAYEQYF
once,NA,TRBJ2-7,TRBV30,TGTGCCTGGAGTGGGGGGCCTTCCTACGAGCAGTACTTC,CAWSGGPSYEQYF
few,NA,TRBJ1-4,TRBV14,TGTGCCAGCAGCCAATTGGGGGCGGACGGTGAAAAACTGTTTTTT,CASSQLGADGEKLFF
NA,NA,TRBJ1-1,TRBV25-1,TGTGCCAGCAGTTTTGGGCAGTTGAACACTGAAGCTTTCTTT,CASSFGQLNTEAFF
NA,NA,TRBJ2-3,TRBV13,TGTGCCAGCAGTCCGACGGGGTTAGTCACAGATACGCAGTATTTT,CASSPTGLVTDTQYF
NA,NA,TRBJ1-3,TRBV2,TGTGCCAGCAGTGAAGGGAGAGTCGCTGGAAACACCATATATTTT,CASSEGRVAGNTIYF
NA,NA,TRBJ2-1,TRBV6-6,TGTGCCAGCACCCCTGGTAGGCAGGGCTTTGGTGAGCAGTTCTTC,CASTPGRQGFGEQFF
NA,NA,TRBJ1-2,TRBV6-5,TGTGCCAGCTCCTTCAGGGGTTCGGAGGGCTACACCTTC,CASSFRGSEGYTF
once,NA,TRBJ1-1,TRBV19,TGTGCCAGTACTATCGGGGGTTCGGTAGCTTTCTTT,CASTIGGSVAFF
NA,NA,TRBJ1-1,TRBV29-1,TGCAGCGGGAACGCGTTTGGAGGTACTGAAGCTTTCTTT,CSGNAFGGTEAFF
once,TRBD1,TRBJ1-5,TRBV18,TGTGCCAGCTCACCCGGGACAGGCAATCAGTGGCCCCAGCATTTT,CASSPGTGNQWPQHF